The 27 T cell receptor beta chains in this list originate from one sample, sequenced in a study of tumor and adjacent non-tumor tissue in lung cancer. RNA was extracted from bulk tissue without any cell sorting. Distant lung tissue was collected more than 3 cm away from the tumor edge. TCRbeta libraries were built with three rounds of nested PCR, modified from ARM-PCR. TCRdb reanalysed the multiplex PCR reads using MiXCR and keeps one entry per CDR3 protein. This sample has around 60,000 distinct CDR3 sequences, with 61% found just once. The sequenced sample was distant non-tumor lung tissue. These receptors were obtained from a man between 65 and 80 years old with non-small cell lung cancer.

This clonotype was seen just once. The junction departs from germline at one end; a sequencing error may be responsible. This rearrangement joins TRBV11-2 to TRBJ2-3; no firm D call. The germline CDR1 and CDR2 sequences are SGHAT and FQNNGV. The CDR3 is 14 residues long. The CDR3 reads CASSPGRRTDTQYF. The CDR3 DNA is TGCGCCAGTAGCCCAGGCCGAAGGACAGATACGCAGTATTTT.

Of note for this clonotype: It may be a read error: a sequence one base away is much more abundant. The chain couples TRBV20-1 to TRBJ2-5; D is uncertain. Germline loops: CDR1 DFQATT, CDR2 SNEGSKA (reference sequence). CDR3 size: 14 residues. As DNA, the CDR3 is TGCATTGCTTCCACCGAGGTTCTCAAAGGGACCCAGTACTTC. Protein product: CIASTEVLKGTQYF.

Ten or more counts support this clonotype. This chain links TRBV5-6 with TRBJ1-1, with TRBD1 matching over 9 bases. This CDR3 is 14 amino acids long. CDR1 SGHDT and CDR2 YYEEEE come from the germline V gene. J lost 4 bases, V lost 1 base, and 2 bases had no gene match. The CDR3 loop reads CASSLTGGGTEAFF. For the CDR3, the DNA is TGTGCCAGCAGCTTGACAGGGGGCGGCACTGAAGCTTTCTTT.

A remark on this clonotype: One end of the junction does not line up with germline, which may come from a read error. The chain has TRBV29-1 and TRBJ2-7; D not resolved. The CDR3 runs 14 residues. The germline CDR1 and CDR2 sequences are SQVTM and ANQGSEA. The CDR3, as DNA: TGCAGCGTTGACGTAGGCCCGCCGACCTACGAACAGTACTTC. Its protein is CSVDVGPPTYEQYF.

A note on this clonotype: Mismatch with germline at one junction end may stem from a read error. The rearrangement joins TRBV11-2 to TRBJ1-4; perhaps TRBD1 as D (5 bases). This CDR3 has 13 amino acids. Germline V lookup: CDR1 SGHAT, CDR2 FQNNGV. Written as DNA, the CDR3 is TGTGCCAGTAGCCTGATGGGGGGTCAAAAACTATTTTTT. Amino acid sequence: CASSLMGGQKLFF.

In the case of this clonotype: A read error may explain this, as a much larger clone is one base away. This CDR3 reads CVSSVGQGAVEQFF. The DNA of the CDR3 is TGTGTCAGCAGTGTCGGACAGGGGGCGGTTGAGCAGTTCTTC. The chain uses TRBV6-1 and TRBJ2-1, with TRBD1 matching over 11 bases. This CDR3 is built from 14 residues. Germline-derived CDR1 and CDR2 are MNHNS and SASEGT.

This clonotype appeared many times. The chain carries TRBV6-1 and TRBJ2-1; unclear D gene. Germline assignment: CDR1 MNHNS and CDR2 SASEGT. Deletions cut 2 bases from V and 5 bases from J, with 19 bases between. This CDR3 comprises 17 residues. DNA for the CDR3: TGTGCCAGCAGTGAATCCCCCGTGGGGTTAAGGAACAATGAGCAGTTCTTC. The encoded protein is CASSESPVGLRNNEQFF.

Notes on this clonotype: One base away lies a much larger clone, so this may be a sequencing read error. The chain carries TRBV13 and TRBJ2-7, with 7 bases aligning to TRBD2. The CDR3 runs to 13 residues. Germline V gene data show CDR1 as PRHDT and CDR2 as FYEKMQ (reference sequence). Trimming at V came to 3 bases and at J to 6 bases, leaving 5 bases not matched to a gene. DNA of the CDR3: TGTGCCAGCAGCTTGACTAGCTCCATCGAGCAGTACTTC. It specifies CASSLTSSIEQYF. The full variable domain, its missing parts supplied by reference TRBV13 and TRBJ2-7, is AAGVIQSPRHLIKEKRETATLKCYPIPRHDTVYWYQQGPGQDPQFLISFYEKMQSDKGSIPDRFSAQQFSDYHSELNMSSLELGDSALYFCASSLTSSIEQYFGPGTRLTVT.

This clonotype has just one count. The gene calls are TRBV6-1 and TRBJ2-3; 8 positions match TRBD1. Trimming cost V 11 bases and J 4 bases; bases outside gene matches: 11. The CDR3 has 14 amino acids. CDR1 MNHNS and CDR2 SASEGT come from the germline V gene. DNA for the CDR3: TGTGCCGGCGGTGAAGGACAGGGAGCAGATACGCAGTATTTT. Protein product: CAGGEGQGADTQYF.

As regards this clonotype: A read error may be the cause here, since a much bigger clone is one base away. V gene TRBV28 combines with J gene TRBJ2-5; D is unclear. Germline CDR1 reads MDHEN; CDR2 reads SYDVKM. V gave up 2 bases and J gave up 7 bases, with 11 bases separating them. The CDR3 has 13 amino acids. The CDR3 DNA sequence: TGTGCCAGCAGTTTAGGGTATTGGGGGACCCAGTACTTC. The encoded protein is CASSLGYWGTQYF. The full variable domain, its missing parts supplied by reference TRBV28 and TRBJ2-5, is DVKVTQSSRYLVKRTGEKVFLECVQDMDHENMFWYRQDPGLGLRLIYFSYDVKMKEKGDIPEGYSVSREKKERFSLILESASTNQTSMYLCASSLGYWGTQYFGPGTRLLVL.

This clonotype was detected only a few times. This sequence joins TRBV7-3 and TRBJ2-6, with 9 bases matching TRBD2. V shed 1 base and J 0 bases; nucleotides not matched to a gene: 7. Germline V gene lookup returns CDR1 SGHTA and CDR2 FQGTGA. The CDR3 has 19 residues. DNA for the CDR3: TGTGCCAGCAGCTTAATCCCCAGGCGGGGGGGCTCTGGGGCCAACGTCCTGACTTTC. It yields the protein CASSLIPRRGGSGANVLTF. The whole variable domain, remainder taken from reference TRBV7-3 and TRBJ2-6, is GAGVSQTPSNKVTEKGKYVELRCDPISGHTALYWYRQSLGQGPEFLIYFQGTGAADDSGLPNDRFFAVRPEGSVSTLKIQRTERGDSAVYLCASSLIPRRGGSGANVLTFGAGSRLTVL.

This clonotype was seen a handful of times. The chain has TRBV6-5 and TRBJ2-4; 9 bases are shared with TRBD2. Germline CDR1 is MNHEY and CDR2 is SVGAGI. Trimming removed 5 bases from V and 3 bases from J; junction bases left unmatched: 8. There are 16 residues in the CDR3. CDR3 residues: CASSHWISGGKNIQYF. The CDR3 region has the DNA TGTGCCAGCAGTCACTGGATTAGCGGGGGCAAAAACATTCAGTACTTC.

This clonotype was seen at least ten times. CDR3 in amino acids: CASSFRAGSSGGQFF. The CDR3 DNA follows: TGTGCCAGCAGCTTCAGGGCCGGGTCCTCTGGCGGGCAGTTCTTC. This sequence joins TRBV11-2 and TRBJ2-1, with a possible D match to TRBD1 (5 bases). The CDR3 covers 15 residues. Deletions cut 3 bases from V and 12 bases from J, with 21 bases between. Germline lookup yields CDR1 SGHAT and CDR2 FQNNGV.

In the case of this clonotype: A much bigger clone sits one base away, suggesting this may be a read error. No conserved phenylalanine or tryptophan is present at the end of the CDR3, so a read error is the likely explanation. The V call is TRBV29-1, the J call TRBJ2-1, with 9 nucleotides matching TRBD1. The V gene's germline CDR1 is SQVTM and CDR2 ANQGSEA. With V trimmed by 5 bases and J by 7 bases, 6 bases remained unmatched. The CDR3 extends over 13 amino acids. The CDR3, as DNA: TGCAGCGTTCGACAGGGGGGATTGAATGAGCAGTTCCTC. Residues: CSVRQGGLNEQFL.

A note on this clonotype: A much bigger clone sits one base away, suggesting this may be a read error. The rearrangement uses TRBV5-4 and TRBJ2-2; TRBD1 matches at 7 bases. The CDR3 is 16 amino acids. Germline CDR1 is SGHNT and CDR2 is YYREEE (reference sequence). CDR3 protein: CAGSLARGLSTGELFF. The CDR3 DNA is TGTGCCGGCAGCTTGGCTAGGGGGCTAAGCACCGGGGAGCTGTTTTTT.

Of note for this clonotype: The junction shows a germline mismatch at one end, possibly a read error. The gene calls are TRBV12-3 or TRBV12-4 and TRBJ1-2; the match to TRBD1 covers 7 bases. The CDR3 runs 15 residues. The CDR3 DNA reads TGTACCAGCACTCCGAGATACAGGGGTACCTATGGCTACACCTTC. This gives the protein CTSTPRYRGTYGYTF.

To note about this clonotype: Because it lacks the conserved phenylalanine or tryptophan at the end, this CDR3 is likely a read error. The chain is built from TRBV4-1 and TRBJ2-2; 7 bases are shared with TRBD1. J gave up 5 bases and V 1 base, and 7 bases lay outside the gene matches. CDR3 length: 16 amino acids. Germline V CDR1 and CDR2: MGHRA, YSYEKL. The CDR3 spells CASSQGDDRATGELFL. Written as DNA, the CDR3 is TGCGCCAGCAGCCAAGGGGACGACAGGGCGACCGGGGAGCTGTTTCTT.

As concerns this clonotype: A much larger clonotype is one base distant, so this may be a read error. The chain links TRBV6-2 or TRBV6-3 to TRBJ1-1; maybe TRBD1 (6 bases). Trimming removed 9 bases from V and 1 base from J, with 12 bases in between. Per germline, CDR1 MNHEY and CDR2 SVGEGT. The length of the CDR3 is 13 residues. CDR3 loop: CASRDTKNTEAFF. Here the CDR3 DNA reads TGTGCCAGTCGGGACACCAAGAACACTGAAGCTTTCTTT.

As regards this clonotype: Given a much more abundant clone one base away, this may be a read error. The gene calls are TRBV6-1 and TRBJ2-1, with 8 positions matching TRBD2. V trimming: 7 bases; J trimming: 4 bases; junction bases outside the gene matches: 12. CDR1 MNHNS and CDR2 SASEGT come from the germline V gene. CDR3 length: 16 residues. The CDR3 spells CASTPGLVGNYNEQFF. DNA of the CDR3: TGTGCCAGCACACCGGGACTAGTGGGTAATTACAATGAGCAGTTCTTC.

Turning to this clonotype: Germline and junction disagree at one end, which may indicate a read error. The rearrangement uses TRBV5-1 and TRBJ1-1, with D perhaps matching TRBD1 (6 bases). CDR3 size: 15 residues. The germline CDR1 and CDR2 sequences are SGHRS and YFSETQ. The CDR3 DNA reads TGCGCCAGTAGCTTGGGGGCGGGGGTCGACACTGAAGTTTTCTTT. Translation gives CASSLGAGVDTEVFF.

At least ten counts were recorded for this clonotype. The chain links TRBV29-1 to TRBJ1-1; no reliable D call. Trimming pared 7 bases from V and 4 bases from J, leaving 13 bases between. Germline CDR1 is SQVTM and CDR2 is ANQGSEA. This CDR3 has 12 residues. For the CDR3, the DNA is TGCAGCGCTAGGGCCGAGCGCACTGAAGCTTTCTTT. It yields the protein CSARAERTEAFF.

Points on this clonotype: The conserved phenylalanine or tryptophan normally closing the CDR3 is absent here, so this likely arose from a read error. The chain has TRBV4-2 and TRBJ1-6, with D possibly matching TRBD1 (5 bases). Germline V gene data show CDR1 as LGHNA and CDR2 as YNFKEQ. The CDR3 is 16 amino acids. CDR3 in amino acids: CTSSQDRPNTGSPLHI. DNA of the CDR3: TGTACCAGCAGCCAAGACAGACCGAATACTGGTTCACCCCTCCACATT.

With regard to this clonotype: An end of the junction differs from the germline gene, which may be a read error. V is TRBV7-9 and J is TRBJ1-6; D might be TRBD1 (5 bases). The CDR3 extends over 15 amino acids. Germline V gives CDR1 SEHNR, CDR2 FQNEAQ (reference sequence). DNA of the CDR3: TGTGCGAGCGGAGGGGCCAGCTCCTATAATTCAACCCTCCACTTT. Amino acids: CASGGASSYNSTLHF.

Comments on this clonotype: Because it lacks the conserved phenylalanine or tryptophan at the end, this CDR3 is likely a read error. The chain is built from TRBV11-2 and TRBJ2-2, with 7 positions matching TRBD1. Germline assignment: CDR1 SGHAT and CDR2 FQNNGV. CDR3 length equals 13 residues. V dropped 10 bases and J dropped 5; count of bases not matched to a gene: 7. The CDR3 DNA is TGTGCCAACAGTCCACAGGGGACCGGGGAGCTGTTTTCC. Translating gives CANSPQGTGELFS.

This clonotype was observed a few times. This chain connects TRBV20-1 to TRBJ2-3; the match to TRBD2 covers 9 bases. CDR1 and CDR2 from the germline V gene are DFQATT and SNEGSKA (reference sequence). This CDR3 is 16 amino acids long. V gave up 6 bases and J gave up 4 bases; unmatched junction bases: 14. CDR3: CSAQGRGTSRADTQYF. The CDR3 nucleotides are TGCAGTGCGCAAGGAAGGGGGACTAGCCGGGCAGATACGCAGTATTTT.

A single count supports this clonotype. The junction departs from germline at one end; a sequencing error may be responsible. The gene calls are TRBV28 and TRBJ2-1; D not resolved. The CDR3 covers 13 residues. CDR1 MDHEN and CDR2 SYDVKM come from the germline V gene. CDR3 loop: CASRPGVLNEQLF. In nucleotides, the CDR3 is TGCGCCAGCCGCCCGGGTGTCTTAAATGAGCAGCTCTTC.

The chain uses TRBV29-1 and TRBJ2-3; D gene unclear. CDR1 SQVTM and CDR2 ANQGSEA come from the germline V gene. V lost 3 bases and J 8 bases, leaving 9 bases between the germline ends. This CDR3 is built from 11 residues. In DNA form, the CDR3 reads TGCAGCGTTGACCGGGCGAGTACGCAGTATTTT. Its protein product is CSVDRASTQYF.